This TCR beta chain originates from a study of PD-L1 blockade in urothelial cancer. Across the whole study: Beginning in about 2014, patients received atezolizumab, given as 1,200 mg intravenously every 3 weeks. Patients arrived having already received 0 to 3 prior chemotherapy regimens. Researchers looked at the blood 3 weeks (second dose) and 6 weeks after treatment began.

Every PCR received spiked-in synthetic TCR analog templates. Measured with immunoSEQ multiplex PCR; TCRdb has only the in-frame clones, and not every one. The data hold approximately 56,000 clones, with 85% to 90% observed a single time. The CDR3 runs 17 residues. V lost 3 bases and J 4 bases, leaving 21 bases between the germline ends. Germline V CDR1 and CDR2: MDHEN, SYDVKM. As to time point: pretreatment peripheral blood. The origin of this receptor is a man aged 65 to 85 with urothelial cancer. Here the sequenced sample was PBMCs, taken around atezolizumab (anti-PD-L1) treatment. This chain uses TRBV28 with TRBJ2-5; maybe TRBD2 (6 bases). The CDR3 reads CASSLGPSHGRGETQYF. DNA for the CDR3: TGTGCCAGCAGTTTGGGTCCTTCGCACGGGAGAGGAGAGACCCAGTACTTC.